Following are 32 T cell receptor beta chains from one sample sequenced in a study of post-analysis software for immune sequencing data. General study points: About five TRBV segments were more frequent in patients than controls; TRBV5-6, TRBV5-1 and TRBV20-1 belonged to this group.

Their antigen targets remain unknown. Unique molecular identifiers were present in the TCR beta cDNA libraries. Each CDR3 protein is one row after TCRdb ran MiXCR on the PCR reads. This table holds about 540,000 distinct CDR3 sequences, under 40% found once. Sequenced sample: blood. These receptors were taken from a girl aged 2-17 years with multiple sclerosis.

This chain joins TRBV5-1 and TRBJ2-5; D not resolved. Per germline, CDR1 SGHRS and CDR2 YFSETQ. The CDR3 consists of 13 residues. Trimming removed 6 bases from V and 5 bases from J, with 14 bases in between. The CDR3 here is CASTTSPSETQYF. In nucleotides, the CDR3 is TGCGCCAGCACTACCAGCCCCTCCGAGACCCAGTACTTC. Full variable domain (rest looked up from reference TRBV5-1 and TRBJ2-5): KAGVTQTPRYLIKTRGQQVTLSCSPISGHRSVSWYQQTPGQGLQFLFEYFSETQRNKGNFPGRFSGRQFSNSRSEMNVSTLELGDSALYLCASTTSPSETQYFGPGTRLLVL.

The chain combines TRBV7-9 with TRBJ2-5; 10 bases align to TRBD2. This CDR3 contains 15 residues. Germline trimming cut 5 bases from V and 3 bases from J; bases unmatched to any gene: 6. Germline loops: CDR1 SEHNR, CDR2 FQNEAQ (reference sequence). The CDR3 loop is CASSRDSGGKETQYF. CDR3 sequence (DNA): TGTGCCAGCAGCAGAGATAGCGGGGGGAAAGAGACCCAGTACTTC.

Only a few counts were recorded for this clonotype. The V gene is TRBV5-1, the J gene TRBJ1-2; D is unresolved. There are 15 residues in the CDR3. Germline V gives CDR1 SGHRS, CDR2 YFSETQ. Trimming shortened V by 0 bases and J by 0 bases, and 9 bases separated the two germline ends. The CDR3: CASSLAAAANYGYTF. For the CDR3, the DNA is TGCGCCAGCAGCTTGGCAGCGGCAGCTAACTATGGCTACACCTTC.

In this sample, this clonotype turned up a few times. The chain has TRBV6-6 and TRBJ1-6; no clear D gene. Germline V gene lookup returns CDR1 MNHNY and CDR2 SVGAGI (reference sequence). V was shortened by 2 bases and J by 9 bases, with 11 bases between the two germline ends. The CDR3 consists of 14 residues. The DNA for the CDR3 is TGTGCCAGCAGTTACACCGGGTCTGGTTCACCCCTCCACTTT. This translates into CASSYTGSGSPLHF.

CDR3 sequence (DNA): TGTGCCAGCATCATCAGCGGGGGGAGTGATACGCAGTATTTT. This encodes CASIISGGSDTQYF. The V gene is TRBV7-2, the J gene TRBJ2-3, with TRBD2 matching over 9 bases. CDR1 and CDR2 from the germline V gene are SGHTA and FQGNSA. There are 14 residues in the CDR3. Trimming at V came to 7 bases and at J to 6 bases, leaving 8 bases not matched to a gene.

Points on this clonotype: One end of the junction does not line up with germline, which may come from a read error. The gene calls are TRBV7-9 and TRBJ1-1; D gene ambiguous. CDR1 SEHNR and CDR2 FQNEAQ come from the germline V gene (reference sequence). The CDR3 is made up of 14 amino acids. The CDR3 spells CANSLVGGNTEAFF. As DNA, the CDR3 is TGTGCCAACAGCTTAGTGGGCGGGAACACTGAAGCTTTCTTT. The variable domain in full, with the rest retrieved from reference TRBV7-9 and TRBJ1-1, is DTGVSQNPRHKITKRGQNVTFRCDPISEHNRLYWYRQTLGQGPEFLTYFQNEAQLEKSRLLSDRFSAERPKGSFSTLEIQRTEQGDSAMYLCANSLVGGNTEAFFGQGTRLTVV.

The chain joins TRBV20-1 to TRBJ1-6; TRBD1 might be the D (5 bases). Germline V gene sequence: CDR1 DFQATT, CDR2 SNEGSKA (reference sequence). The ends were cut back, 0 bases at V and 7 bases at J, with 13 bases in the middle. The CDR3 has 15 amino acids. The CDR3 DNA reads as TGCAGTGCTAGAGATCGCGGGGGGATGAATTCACCCCTCCACTTT. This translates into CSARDRGGMNSPLHF.

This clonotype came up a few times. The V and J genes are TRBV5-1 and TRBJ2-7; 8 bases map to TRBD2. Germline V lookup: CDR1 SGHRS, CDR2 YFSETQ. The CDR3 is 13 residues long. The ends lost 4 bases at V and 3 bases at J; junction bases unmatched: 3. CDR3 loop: CASSARGGYEQYF. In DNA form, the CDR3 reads TGCGCCAGCAGCGCCCGGGGGGGCTACGAGCAGTACTTC.

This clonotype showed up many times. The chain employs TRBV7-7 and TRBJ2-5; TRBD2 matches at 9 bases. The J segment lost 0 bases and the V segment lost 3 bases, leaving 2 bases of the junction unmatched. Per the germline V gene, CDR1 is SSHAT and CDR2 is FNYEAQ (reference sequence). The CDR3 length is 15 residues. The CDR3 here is CASSLGGGDQETQYF. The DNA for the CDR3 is TGTGCCAGCAGCTTGGGCGGGGGGGACCAAGAGACCCAGTACTTC.

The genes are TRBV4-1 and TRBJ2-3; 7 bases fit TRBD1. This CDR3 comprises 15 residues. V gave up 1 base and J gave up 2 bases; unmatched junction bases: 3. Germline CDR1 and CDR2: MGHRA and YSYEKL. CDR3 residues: CASSQVGTVTDTQYF. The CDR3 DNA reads TGCGCCAGCAGCCAAGTGGGGACAGTCACAGATACGCAGTATTTT.

The CDR3 is CSARPGLAFVDEQYF. CDR3 DNA: TGCAGTGCTAGGCCGGGACTAGCATTCGTCGACGAGCAGTACTTC. The chain links TRBV20-1 to TRBJ2-7; 9 bases line up with TRBD2. The CDR3 is made up of 15 amino acids. CDR1 is DFQATT and CDR2 is SNEGSKA in the germline V gene (reference sequence). V lost 3 bases and J lost 5; bases outside the gene matches: 11.

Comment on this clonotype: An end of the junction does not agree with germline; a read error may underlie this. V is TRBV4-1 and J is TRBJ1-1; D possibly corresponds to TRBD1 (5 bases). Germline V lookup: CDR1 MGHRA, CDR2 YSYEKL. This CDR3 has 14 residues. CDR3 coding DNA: TGCGCCAGCAGCCAAGGACAGCTGAACACTGGAGCTTTCTTT. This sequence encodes CASSQGQLNTGAFF.

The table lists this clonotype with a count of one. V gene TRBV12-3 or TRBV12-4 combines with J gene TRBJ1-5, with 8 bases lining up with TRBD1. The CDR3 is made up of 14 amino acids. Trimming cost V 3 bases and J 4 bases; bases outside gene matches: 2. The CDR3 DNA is TGTGCCAGCAGTTTTAACAGGGGGAATCAGCCCCAGCATTTT. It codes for CASSFNRGNQPQHF.

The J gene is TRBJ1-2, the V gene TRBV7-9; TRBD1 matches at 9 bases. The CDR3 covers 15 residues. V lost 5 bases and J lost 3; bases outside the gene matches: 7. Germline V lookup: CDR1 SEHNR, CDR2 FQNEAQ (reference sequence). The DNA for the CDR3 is TGTGCCAGCAGCCCCCGGGACAGGGAGGACTATGGCTACACCTTC. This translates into CASSPRDREDYGYTF.

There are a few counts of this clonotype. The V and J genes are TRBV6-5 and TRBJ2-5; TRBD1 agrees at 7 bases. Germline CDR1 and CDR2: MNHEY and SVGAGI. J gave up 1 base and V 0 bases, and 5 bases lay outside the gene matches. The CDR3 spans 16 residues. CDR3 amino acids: CASSYSSGQVQETQYF. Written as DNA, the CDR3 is TGTGCCAGCAGTTACTCATCAGGACAGGTCCAAGAGACCCAGTACTTC.

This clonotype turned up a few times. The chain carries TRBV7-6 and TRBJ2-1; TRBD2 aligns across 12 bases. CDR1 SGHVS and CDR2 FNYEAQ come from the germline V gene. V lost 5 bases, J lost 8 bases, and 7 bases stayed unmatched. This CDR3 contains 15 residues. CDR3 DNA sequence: TGTGCCAGCAGCCGATCTAGCGGGGGGGCCTATGAGCAGTTCTTC. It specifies CASSRSSGGAYEQFF.

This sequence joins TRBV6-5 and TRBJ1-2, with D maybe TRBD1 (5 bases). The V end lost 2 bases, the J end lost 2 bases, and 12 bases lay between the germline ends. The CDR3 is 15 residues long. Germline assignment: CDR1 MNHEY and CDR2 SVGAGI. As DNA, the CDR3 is TGTGCCAGCAGTTACAGGATGGGGACCAACTATGGCTACACCTTC. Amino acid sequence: CASSYRMGTNYGYTF.

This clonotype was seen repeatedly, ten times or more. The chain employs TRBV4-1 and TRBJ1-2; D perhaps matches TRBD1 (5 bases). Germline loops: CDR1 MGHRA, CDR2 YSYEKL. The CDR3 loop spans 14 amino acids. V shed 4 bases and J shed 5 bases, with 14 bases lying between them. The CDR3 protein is CASSPVQAPYGYTF. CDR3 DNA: TGCGCCAGCAGCCCGGTACAGGCCCCATATGGCTACACCTTC.

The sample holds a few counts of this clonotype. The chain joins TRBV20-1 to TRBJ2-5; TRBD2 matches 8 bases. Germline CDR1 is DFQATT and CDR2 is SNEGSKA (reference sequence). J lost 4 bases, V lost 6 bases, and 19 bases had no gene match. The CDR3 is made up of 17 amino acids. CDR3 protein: CSALGGDKKLVGETQYF. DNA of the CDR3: TGCAGTGCCCTCGGGGGGGACAAAAAGCTTGTTGGAGAGACCCAGTACTTC.

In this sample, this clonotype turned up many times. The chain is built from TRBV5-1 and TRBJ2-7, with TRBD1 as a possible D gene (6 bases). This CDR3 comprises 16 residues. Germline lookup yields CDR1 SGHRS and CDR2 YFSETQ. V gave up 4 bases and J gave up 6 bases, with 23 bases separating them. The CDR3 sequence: CASSPSLGQSLREQYF. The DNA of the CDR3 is TGCGCCAGCAGCCCGAGCCTCGGACAGTCGCTACGCGAGCAGTACTTC.

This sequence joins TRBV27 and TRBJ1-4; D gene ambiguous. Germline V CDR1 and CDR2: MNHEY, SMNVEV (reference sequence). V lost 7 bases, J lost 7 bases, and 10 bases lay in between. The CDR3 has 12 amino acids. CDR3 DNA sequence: TGTGCCAGCAAAACAGTCGGTGAAAAACTGTTTTTT. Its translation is CASKTVGEKLFF.

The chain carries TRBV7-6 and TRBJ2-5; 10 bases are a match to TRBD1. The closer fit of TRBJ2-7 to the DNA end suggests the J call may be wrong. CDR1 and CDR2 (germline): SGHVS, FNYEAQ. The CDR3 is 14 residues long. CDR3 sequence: CASSSGQGEDEQYF. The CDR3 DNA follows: TGTGCCAGCAGCTCCGGACAGGGGGAGGACGAGCAGTACTTC.

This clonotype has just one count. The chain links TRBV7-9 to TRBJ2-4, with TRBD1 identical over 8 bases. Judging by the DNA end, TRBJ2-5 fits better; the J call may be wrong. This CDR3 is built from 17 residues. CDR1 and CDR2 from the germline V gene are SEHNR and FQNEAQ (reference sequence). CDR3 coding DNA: TGTGCCAGCAGCTTAGCATGGGGACAGGAGCTATTTGAGACCCAGTACTTC. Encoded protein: CASSLAWGQELFETQYF.

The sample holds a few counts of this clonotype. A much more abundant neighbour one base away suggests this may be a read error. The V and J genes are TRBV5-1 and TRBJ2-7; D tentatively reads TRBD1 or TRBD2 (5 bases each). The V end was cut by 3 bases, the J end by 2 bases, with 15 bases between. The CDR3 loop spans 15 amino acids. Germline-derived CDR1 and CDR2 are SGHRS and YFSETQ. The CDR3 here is CASSSAGANAYEQYF. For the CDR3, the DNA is TGCGCCAGCAGCTCAGCCGGGGCAAATGCCTACGAGCAGTACTTC.

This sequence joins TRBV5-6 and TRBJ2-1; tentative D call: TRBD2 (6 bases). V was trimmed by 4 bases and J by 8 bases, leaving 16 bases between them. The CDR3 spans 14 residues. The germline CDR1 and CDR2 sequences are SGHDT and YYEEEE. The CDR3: CASSPLLACHEQFF. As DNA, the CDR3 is TGTGCCAGCAGCCCTTTACTAGCATGCCATGAGCAGTTCTTC.

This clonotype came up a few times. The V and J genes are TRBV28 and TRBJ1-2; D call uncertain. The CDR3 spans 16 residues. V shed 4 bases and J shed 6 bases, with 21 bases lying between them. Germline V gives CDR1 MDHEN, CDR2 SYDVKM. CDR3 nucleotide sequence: TGTGCCAGCAGTTCCCGAGGAGGGAGGGTAGGAGATGGCTACACCTTC. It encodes CASSSRGGRVGDGYTF.

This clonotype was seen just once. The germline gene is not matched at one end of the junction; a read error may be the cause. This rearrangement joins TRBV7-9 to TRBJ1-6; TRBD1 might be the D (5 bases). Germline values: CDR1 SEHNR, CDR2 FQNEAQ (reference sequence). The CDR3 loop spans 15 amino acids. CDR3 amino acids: CASSLEGRAGSPPHF. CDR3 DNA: TGTGCCAGCAGCTTAGAGGGCAGGGCTGGGTCACCCCCCCACTTT.

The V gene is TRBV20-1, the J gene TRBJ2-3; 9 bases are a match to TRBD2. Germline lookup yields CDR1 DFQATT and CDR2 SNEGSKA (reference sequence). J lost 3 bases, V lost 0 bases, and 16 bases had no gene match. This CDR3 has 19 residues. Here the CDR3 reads CSARDGRRGGLSITDTQYF. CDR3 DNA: TGCAGTGCTAGAGATGGAAGGCGGGGGGGCCTTTCTATTACAGATACGCAGTATTTT.

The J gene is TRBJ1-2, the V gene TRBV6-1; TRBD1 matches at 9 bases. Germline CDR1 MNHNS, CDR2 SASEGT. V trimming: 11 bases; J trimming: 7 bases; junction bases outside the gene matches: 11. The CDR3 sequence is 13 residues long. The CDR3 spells CAGSDRGTTGYTF. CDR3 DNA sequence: TGTGCCGGATCGGACAGGGGAACGACTGGCTACACCTTC.

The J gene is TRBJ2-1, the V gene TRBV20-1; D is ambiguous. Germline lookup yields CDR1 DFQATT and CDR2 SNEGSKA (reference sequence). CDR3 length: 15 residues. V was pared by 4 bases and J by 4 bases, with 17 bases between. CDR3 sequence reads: CSAIPVVERYNEQFF. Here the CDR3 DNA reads TGCAGTGCTATCCCGGTTGTAGAGAGATACAATGAGCAGTTCTTC.

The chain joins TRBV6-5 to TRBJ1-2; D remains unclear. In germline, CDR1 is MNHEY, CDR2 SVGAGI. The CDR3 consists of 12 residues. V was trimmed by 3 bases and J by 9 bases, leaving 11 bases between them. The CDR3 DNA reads TGTGCCAGCAGTTATTCAGAAGGGAGCTACACCTTC. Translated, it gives CASSYSEGSYTF.

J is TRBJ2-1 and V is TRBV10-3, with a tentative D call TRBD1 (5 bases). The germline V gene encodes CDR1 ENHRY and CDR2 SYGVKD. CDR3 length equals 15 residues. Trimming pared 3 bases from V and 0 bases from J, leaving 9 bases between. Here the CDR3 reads CAISEDSTSYNEQFF. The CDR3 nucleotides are TGTGCCATCAGTGAAGACAGTACCTCCTACAATGAGCAGTTCTTC.